Here is one T cell receptor beta chain with its context. Measured with immunoSEQ multiplex PCR; TCRdb has only the in-frame clones, and not every one. Altogether about 2.3 million clones are present, 85% to 95% being singletons, with the ten largest covering more than 0.35%. This sample was taken from a study of shared clonotypes between healthy human individuals. Trimming stripped 0 bases from V and 5 bases from J, with 14 bases between. Germline V gene data show CDR1 as SGHRS and CDR2 as YFSETQ. The CDR3 is 16 amino acids. This clonotype was obtained from a man between 18 and 35 years old in good health. Some clones in this sample may be carry-over from other donors' samples. Specimen: naive CD4+ T cells from PBMCs. The subset denotes: CD45RA+ positively selected. The V call is TRBV5-1, the J call TRBJ2-2; no firm D call. The CDR3 nucleotides read TGCGCCAGCAGCTTGGGGCCTAGGTCCATTACCGGGGAGCTGTTTTTT. This codes for CASSLGPRSITGELFF.